The TCR beta chain described here comes from a study of T cells after yellow fever vaccination. Study-wide results and caveats: Re-detected after boosting: most primary clones, 96% of CD4 and about 85% of CD8.

This clonotype has only a few counts. Its target is not known. The CDR3 extends over 16 amino acids. Germline loops: CDR1 LGHDT, CDR2 YNNKEL (reference sequence). The V end lost 4 bases, the J end lost 3 bases, and 13 bases lay between the germline ends. TCRdb fed the 5' RACE reads into MiXCR, producing one record per CDR3 protein. The table records about 370,000 distinct CDR3 sequences, around 10% of them present only once. This TCR was recovered from a man aged 18 to 35 who received the YFV17D yellow fever vaccine. Sequenced material: PBMCs, taken on the day of the first yellow fever vaccination. The chain is built from TRBV3-1 and TRBJ2-6, with D unresolved. Here the CDR3 reads CASSLPGGNGANVLTF. The CDR3 region has the DNA TGTGCCAGCAGCCTCCCAGGCGGTAATGGGGCCAACGTCCTGACTTTC.